This T cell receptor beta chain was sequenced during a study of blood T cells in healthy people across ages. Sample-barcoded 5' priming and a J-beta primer mix drove a second PCR of about 6 to 12 cycles. Using its own MiXCR run on the 5' RACE reads, TCRdb lists one record per CDR3 protein. The sample consists of over 1,500,000 distinct CDR3 sequences, about two fifths of them appearing once. The CDR3 is made up of 14 amino acids. The J segment lost 6 bases and the V segment lost 7 bases, leaving 8 bases of the junction unmatched. Germline CDR1 MDHEN, CDR2 SYDVKM. The chain links TRBV28 to TRBJ1-3; 8 bases line up with TRBD1. The receptor comes from a human donor in good health. The sample consisted of blood. The CDR3 DNA sequence: TGTGCCAGCAATCTGGGGCAGGGGGCAAACACCATATATTTT. It yields the protein CASNLGQGANTIYF.